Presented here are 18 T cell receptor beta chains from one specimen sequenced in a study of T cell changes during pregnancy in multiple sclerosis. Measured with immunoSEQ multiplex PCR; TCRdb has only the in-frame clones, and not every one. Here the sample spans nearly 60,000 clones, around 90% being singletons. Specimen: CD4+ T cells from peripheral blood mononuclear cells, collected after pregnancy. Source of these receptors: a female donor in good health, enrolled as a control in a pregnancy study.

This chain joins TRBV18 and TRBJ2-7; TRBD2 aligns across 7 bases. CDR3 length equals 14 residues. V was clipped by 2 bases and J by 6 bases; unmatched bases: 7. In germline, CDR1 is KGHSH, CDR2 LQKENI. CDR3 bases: TGTGCCAGCTCACCAAACACCCGGGGGGTCGAGCAGTACTTC. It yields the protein CASSPNTRGVEQYF.

The CDR3 coding sequence is TGTGCCAGCAGCGACACCGACAGGGGTGCTGAAGCTTTCTTT. Its translation is CASSDTDRGAEAFF. The chain employs TRBV6-1 and TRBJ1-1; 8 nucleotides align to TRBD1. This CDR3 spans 14 amino acids. The V gene's germline CDR1 is MNHNS and CDR2 SASEGT. Trimming removed 6 bases from V and 6 bases from J; junction bases left unmatched: 9.

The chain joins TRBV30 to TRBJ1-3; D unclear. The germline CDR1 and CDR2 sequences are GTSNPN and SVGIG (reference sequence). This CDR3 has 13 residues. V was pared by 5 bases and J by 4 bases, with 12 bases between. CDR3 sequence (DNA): TGTGCCTGGGGAACTACTCTGGGAAACACCATATATTTT. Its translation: CAWGTTLGNTIYF. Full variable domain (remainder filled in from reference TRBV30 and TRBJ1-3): SQTIHQWPATLVQPVGSPLSLECTVEGTSNPNLYWYRQAAGRGLQLLFYSVGIGQISSEVPQNLSASRPQDRQFILSSKKLLLSDSGFYLCAWGTTLGNTIYFGEGSWLTVV.

CDR3 DNA sequence: TGTGCCAGCAGCTGGCAGGGGGGAAACACTGAAGCTTTCTTT. Amino acids: CASSWQGGNTEAFF. The chain recombines TRBV5-8 with TRBJ1-1, with 7 positions matching TRBD1. Germline CDR1 reads SGHTS; CDR2 reads YDEGEE. This CDR3 is built from 14 residues. The V segment lost 3 bases and the J segment 2 bases; nucleotides outside the gene matches: 4.

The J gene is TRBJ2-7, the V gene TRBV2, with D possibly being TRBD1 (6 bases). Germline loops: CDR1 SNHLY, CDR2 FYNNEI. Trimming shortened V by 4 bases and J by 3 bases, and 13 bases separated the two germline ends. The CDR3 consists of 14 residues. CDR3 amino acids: CASSVGGQIYEQYF. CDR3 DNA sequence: TGTGCCAGCAGTGTGGGCGGACAGATCTACGAGCAGTACTTC.

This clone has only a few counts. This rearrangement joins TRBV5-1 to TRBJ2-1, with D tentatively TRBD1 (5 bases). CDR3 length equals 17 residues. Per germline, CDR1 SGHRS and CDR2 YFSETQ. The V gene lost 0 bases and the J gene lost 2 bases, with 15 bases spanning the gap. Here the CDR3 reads CASSLALGREPYNEQFF. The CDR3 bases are TGCGCCAGCAGCTTGGCCCTTGGCAGGGAACCCTACAATGAGCAGTTCTTC.

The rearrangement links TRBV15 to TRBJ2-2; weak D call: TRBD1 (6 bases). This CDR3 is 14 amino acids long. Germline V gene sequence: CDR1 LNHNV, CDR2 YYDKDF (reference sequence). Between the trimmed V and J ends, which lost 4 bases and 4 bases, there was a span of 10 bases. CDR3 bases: TGTGCCACCAGCAAGGACAGACCCACCGGGGAGCTGTTTTTT. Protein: CATSKDRPTGELFF.

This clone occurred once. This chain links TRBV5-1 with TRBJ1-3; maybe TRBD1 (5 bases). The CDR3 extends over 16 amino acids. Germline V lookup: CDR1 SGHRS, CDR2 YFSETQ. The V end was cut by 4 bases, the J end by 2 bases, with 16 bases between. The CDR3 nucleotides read TGCGCCAGCAGCCCCAGGGTATCGGGGGCTGGAAACACCATATATTTT. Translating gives CASSPRVSGAGNTIYF.

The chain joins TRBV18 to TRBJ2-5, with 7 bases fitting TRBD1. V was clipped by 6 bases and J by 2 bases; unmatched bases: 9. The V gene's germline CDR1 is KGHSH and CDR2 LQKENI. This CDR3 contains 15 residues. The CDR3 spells CASSPRQGNQETQYF. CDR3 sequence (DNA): TGTGCCAGCTCCCCTAGACAGGGAAATCAAGAGACCCAGTACTTC.

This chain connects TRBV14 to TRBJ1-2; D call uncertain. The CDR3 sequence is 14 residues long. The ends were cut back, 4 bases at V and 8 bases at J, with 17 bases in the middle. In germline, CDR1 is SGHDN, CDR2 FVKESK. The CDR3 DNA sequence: TGTGCCAGCAGCCCGATCGGACTCCCTGGGGGCTACACCTTC. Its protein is CASSPIGLPGGYTF.

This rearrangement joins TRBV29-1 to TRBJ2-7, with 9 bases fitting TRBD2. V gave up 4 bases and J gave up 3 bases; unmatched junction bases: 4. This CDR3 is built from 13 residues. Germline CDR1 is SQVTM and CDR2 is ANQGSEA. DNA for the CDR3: TGCAGCGTTGGGACAGCGGGGGGCTACGAGCAGTACTTC. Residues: CSVGTAGGYEQYF.

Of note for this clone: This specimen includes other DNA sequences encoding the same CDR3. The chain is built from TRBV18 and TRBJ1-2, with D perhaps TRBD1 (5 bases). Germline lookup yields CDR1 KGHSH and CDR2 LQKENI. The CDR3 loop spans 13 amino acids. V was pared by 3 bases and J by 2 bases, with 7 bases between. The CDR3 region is CASSPGQNYGYTF. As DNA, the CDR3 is TGTGCCAGCTCACCGGGGCAGAACTATGGCTACACCTTC. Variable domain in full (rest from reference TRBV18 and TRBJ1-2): NAGVMQNPRHLVRRRGQEARLRCSPMKGHSHVYWYRQLPEEGLKFMVYLQKENIIDESGMPKERFSAEFPKEGPSILRIQQVVRGDSAAYFCASSPGQNYGYTFGSGTRLTVV.

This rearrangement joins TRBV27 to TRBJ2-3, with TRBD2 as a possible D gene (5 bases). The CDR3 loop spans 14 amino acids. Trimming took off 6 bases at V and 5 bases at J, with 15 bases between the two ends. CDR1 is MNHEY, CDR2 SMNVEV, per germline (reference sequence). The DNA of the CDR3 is TGTGCCAGCAGGTTAAGAGGGTTTCTAGATACGCAGTATTTT. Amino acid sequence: CASRLRGFLDTQYF.

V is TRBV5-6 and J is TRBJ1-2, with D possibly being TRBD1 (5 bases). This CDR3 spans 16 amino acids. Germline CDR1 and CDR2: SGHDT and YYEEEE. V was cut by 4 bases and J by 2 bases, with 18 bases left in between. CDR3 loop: CASSPQNGAGNYGYTF. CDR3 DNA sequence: TGTGCCAGCAGCCCCCAGAATGGTGCAGGGAACTATGGCTACACCTTC.

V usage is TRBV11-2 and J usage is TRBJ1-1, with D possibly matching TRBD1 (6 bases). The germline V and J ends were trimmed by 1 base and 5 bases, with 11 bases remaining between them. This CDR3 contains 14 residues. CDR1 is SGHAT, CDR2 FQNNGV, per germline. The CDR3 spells CASSLGGRGTEAFF. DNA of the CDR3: TGTGCCAGCAGCTTAGGGGGCAGGGGAACTGAAGCTTTCTTT.

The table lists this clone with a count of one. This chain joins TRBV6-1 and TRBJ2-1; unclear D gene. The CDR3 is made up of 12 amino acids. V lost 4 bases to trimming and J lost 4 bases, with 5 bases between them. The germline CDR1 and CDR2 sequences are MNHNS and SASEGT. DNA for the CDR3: TGTGCCAGCAGTGTGCTATACAATGAGCAGTTCTTC. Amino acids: CASSVLYNEQFF.

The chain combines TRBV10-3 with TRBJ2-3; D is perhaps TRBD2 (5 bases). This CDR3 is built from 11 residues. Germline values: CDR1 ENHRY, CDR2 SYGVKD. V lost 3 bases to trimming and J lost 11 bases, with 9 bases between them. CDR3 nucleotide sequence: TGTGCCATCAGTGATCCCCGGGGGCAGTATTTT. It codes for CAISDPRGQYF.

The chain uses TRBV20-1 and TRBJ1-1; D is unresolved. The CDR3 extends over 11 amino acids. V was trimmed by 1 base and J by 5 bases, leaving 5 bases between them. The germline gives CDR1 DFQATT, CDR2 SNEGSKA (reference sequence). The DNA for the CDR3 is TGCAGTGCTAGAGGACAAACTGAAGCTTTCTTT. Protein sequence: CSARGQTEAFF.